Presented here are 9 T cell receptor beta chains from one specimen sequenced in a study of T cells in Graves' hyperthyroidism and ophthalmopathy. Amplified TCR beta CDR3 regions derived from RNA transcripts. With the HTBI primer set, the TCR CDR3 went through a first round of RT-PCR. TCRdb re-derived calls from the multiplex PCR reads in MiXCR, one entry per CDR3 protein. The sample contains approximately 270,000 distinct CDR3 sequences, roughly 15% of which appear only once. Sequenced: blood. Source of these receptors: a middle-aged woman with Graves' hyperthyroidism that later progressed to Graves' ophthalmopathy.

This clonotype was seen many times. The CDR3 nucleotides are TGTGCCAGCAGCTTCCACGGGGAGGAGAATGAGCAGTTCTTC. Translated: CASSFHGEENEQFF. This chain links TRBV7-9 with TRBJ2-1; a weak D match, TRBD2 (6 bases). Germline loops: CDR1 SEHNR, CDR2 FQNEAQ (reference sequence). This CDR3 spans 14 amino acids. V was trimmed by 3 bases and J by 7 bases, leaving 13 bases between them. Using reference TRBV7-9 and TRBJ2-1 for the parts outside the CDR3, the full variable domain is DTGVSQNPRHKITKRGQNVTFRCDPISEHNRLYWYRQTLGQGPEFLTYFQNEAQLEKSRLLSDRFSAERPKGSFSTLEIQRTEQGDSAMYLCASSFHGEENEQFFGPGTRLTVL.

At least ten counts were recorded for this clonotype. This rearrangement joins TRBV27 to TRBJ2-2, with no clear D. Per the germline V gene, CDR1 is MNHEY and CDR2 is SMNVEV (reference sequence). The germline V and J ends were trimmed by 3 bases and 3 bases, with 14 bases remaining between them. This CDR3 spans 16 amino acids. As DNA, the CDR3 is TGTGCCAGCAGTTTCCGTGGCTTGGACCACACCGGGGAGCTGTTTTTT. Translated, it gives CASSFRGLDHTGELFF.

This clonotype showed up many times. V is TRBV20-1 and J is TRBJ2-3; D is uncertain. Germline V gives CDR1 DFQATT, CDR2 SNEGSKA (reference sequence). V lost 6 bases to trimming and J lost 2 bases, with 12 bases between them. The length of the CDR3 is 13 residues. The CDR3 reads CSARMRVTDTQYF. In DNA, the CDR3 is TGCAGTGCGAGAATGCGAGTCACAGATACGCAGTATTTT.

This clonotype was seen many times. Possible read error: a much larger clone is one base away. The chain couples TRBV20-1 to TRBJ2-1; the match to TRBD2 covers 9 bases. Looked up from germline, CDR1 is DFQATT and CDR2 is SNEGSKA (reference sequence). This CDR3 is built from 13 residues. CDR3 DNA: TGCAGAAGTAGGGCTAGCGGGAACAATGAGCAGTTCTTC. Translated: CRSRASGNNEQFF.

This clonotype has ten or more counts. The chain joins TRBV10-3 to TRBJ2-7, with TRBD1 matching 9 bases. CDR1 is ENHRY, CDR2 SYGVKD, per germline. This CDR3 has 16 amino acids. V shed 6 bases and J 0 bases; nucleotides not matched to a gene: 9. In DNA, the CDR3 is TGTGCCATCAGCGCCTCCGGGACAGGGAGCTCCTACGAGCAGTACTTC. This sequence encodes CAISASGTGSSYEQYF.

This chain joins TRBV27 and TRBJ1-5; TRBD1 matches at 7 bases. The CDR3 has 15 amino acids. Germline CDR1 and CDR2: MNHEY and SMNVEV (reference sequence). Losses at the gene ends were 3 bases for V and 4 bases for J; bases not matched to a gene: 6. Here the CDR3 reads CASSFRDRSNQPQHF. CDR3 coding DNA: TGTGCCAGCAGTTTCCGGGACAGATCGAATCAGCCCCAGCATTTT.

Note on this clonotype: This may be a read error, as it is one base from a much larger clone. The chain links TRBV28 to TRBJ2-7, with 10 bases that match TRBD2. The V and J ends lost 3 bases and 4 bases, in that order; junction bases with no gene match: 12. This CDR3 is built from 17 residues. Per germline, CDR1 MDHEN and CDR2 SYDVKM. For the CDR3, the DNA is TGTGCCAGCAGTTTCGCTAGCGGGAGATCTGTGTGGTACGAGCAGTACTTC. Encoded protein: CASSFASGRSVWYEQYF.

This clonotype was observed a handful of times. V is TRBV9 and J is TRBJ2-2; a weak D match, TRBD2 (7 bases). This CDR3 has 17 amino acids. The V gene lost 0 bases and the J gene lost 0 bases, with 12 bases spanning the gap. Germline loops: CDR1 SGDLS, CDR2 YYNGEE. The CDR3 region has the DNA TGTGCCAGCAGCGTAGAGCGGGACACAACGAACACCGGGGAGCTGTTTTTT. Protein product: CASSVERDTTNTGELFF. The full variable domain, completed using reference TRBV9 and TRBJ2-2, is DSGVTQTPKHLITATGQRVTLRCSPRSGDLSVYWYQQSLDQGLQFLIQYYNGEERAKGNILERFSAQQFPDLHSELNLSSLELGDSALYFCASSVERDTTNTGELFFGEGSRLTVL.

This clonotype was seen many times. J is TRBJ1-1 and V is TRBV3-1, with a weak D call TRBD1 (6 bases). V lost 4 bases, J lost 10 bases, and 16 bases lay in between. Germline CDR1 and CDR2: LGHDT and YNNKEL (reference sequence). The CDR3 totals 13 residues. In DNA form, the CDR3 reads TGTGCCAGCAGCCCCTCACTGGGACAAGGAGCTTTCTTT. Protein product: CASSPSLGQGAFF.